This record concerns one TCR beta chain sequence. Its antigen is unidentified. This record belongs to a study of T cell repertoires and HLA-DP antigens. V was clipped by 3 bases and J by 0 bases, with 8 bases between them. CDR3 length: 14 residues. Germline V CDR1 and CDR2: WSHSY, SAAADI. Produced via immunoSEQ multiplex PCR; TCRdb's table is partial and in-frame only. Of over 60,000 clones in the sample, over 75% were seen once. Sequences were obtained from CD4+ T cells from PBMCs. This TCR was sampled from a man aged 55 to 70 in good health and CMV-seronegative. This sequence joins TRBV10-2 and TRBJ1-2; D perhaps matches TRBD1 (5 bases). In DNA, the CDR3 is TGCGCCAGCAGTGAAGACAGAGCTAACTATGGCTACACCTTC. Residues: CASSEDRANYGYTF.